This TCR beta chain came from a study of blood T cells in healthy people across ages. Remarks on this clonotype: Its target is unknown.

Combining a sample-barcoded 5' primer with a J-beta primer mix, a second PCR ran for roughly 7 to 12 cycles. Each CDR3 protein gets one entry after TCRdb re-called the 5' RACE reads with MiXCR. The sample has 600,000 to 800,000 distinct CDR3 sequences, more than 45% seen once. Germline CDR1 is LGHNA and CDR2 is YNFKEQ. The CDR3 is 19 amino acids. The junction had 14 bases not matched to a gene; V was cut back by 0 bases and J by 3 bases. General study points: Naive T cell percentage strongly correlated with TCR beta diversity.

Sequenced material: blood. The source of this sequence is an elderly woman in good health. The chain carries TRBV4-2 and TRBJ2-3; TRBD2 matches at 8 bases. The CDR3 sequence: CASSQDLGGRMIGTDTQYF. In DNA, the CDR3 is TGTGCCAGCAGCCAAGATCTCGGCGGGAGGATGATTGGGACAGATACGCAGTATTTT.